This T cell receptor (beta chain) was recovered during a study of identical twins. General observations from the study: Beta out-of-frame sequences showed weaker excess sharing between twins. Whereas memory repertoires showed no such difference, abundant cord blood beta clonotypes carried fewer insertions. Models underestimated out-of-frame TCR alpha sharing in monozygotic twins.

This clonotype was recorded a few times. Its antigen is as yet unknown. A universal primer site was created by template switching, with the cDNA bearing unique molecular identifiers. Using its own MiXCR run on the 5' RACE reads, TCRdb lists one record per CDR3 protein. The sample shows 300,000 to 400,000 distinct CDR3 sequences, 9% of them seen only once. Sequencing was performed on naive T cells sorted from blood. The sequence derives from a woman between 45 and 65 years old in good health.

The CDR3 DNA reads as TGTGCCAGCAGTCCCATAAGGCGGCAGTTGAGCGAGGGTGAGCAGTTCTTC. It yields the protein CASSPIRRQLSEGEQFF. This chain uses TRBV7-9 with TRBJ2-1; D possibly corresponds to TRBD2 (5 bases). V lost 6 bases, J lost 9 bases, and 27 bases lay in between. Germline V CDR1 and CDR2: SEHNR, FQNEAQ (reference sequence). The CDR3 contains 17 residues.